This T cell receptor (beta chain) emerged from a study of blood T cell repertoires in COVID-19. This CDR3 spans 15 amino acids. V dropped 3 bases and J dropped 0 bases, with 9 bases sitting between them. Germline V gene lookup returns CDR1 MNHNS and CDR2 SASEGT. TCRdb keeps only in-frame clones here, not all; method: immunoSEQ multiplex PCR. In the table there are around 120,000 clones, less than 95% of which are singletons. This TCR was sampled from a human donor with active COVID-19. The donor label of this sample is uncertain. The V gene is TRBV6-1, the J gene TRBJ1-5; the D gene is possibly TRBD1 (5 bases). The sample was peripheral blood. The CDR3 DNA sequence: TGTGCCAGCAGTGACAGGGCCGGTAGCAATCAGCCCCAGCATTTT. It translates to CASSDRAGSNQPQHF.